This T cell receptor beta chain emerged from a study of control samples from healthy donors and cancer patients. Method: immunoSEQ multiplex PCR; TCRdb's copy keeps in-frame clones and lacks some. The profile shows approximately 150,000 clones, around 92% of them singletons. This CDR3 has 14 amino acids. This clone was seen just once. This TCR came from a woman between 40 and 55 years old in good health. Sample: blood. This chain uses TRBV21-1 with TRBJ2-7; the table's TRBD1 call for D was not verified on the DNA. TRBV21-1 is designated a pseudogene. The CDR3 DNA follows: TGTGCCAGCAAGGTTCGAGAAAGGGGGAACGAGCAGTACTTC. Protein: CASKVRERGNEQYF.